This T cell receptor beta chain was captured in a study of T cells in Graves' hyperthyroidism and ophthalmopathy. Study outcomes and limitations: Most thyroid-expanded clonotypes above 0.001 were also found in blood. From stable hyperthyroidism, ophthalmopathy was separated by a 13 V-J model.

Germline values: CDR1 SNHLY, CDR2 FYNNEI. The V end was cut by 6 bases, the J end by 9 bases, with 2 bases between. The CDR3 covers 8 residues. Amplification of TCR beta CDR3 regions used RNA as the template. A set of HTBI primers served as the primers for a first-round RT-PCR of the TCR CDR3. Each CDR3 protein is one row after TCRdb ran MiXCR on the multiplex PCR reads. The profile shows about 840,000 distinct CDR3 sequences, over 35% of them singletons. The study based diagnoses on clinical symptoms, serum thyroxine and TRAb, thyroid ultrasound and orbital computed tomography. PBMCs stemmed from about 9.7 ml fresh peripheral blood. As to this clonotype: Its antigen is unknown.

The material sequenced was blood. This chain links TRBV2 with TRBJ1-2; D is unclear. The clonotype was recovered from a man between 18 and 35 years old with Graves' hyperthyroidism. The CDR3 sequence is CASRSYTF. CDR3 bases: TGTGCCAGCAGAAGCTACACCTTC.